This T cell receptor (beta chain) was identified in a study of long-term antiretroviral therapy in people with HIV. Overall study context: The oldest specimens predate the 2015 immediate-ART recommendation by about a decade. Notes on the study in general: ART adherence, viral resistance and therapy changes went unrecorded. Pre-ART-expanded clones dominated the repertoire at all time points.

Investigators performed immunoSEQ version v3.0 at survey level. Assay: immunoSEQ multiplex PCR; the TCRdb copy retains only in-frame clones and omits some. The table lists about 21,000 clones, around three quarters of them singletons, with around 6.9% in the top ten. The CDR3 has 15 amino acids. Trimming at V came to 0 bases and at J to 8 bases, leaving 5 bases not matched to a gene. Germline V CDR1 and CDR2: SGHRS, YFSETQ. In the United States, treatment was given to all participants with HIV. This clone was observed a handful of times. Its antigen is unidentified. The receptor was isolated from a man aged 50 or older with HIV. The genes are TRBV5-1 and TRBJ1-4; 9 bases align to TRBD1. Sequences were derived from unsorted PBMCs, sampled 2.2 years after starting antiretroviral therapy. The CDR3 spells CASSLGPTGGEKLFF. CDR3 nucleotide sequence: TGCGCCAGCAGCTTGGGCCCGACAGGGGGGGAAAAACTGTTTTTT. The full variable domain, in which reference TRBV5-1 and TRBJ1-4 provide the parts outside the CDR3, is KAGVTQTPRYLIKTRGQQVTLSCSPISGHRSVSWYQQTPGQGLQFLFEYFSETQRNKGNFPGRFSGRQFSNSRSEMNVSTLELGDSALYLCASSLGPTGGEKLFFGSGTQLSVL.